The 6 T cell receptor beta chains below were found in one sample sequenced in a study of cytomegalovirus exposure and HLA in healthy donors. Sequencing was performed with immunoSEQ multiplex PCR; in TCRdb, only in-frame clones are kept and a portion is missing. The data hold over 200,000 clones, with around 90% observed a single time. The specimen sequenced was PBMCs. All receptors derive from a woman aged 18 to 35 in good health and CMV-seropositive.

The chain carries TRBV29-1 and TRBJ2-1; 9 bases align to TRBD2. This CDR3 has 16 amino acids. The ends lost 3 bases at V and 9 bases at J; junction bases unmatched: 15. CDR1 and CDR2 (germline): SQVTM, ANQGSEA. The CDR3: CSVEGSSGKEAAEQFF. The CDR3 DNA reads TGCAGCGTTGAGGGTTCTAGCGGGAAAGAGGCTGCTGAGCAGTTCTTC.

This rearrangement joins TRBV5-5 to TRBJ1-2; a possible D gene is TRBD1 (5 bases). Germline V gene sequence: CDR1 SGHKS, CDR2 YYEKEE (reference sequence). Trimming shortened V by 3 bases and J by 1 base, and 7 bases separated the two germline ends. The CDR3 sequence is 13 residues long. CDR3 in DNA: TGTGCCAGCAGCTCGGGACTTAACTATGGCTACACCTTC. Its translation: CASSSGLNYGYTF.

This clone has only a few counts. The chain carries TRBV6-5 and TRBJ2-3, with a possible D match to TRBD1 (5 bases). Germline CDR1 is MNHEY and CDR2 is SVGAGI. Trimming pared 0 bases from V and 4 bases from J, leaving 14 bases between. The CDR3 is made up of 16 amino acids. The CDR3 loop reads CASSYSSGRVSDTQYF. As DNA, the CDR3 is TGTGCCAGCAGTTACTCGAGTGGCAGGGTGTCAGATACGCAGTATTTT.

J is TRBJ2-1 and V is TRBV5-8, with D hard to call. The CDR3 covers 13 residues. V lost 3 bases and J lost 6, with 10 bases in between. Germline V CDR1 and CDR2: SGHTS, YDEGEE. In nucleotides, the CDR3 is TGTGCCAGCAGCTCCTGGGCAAGCAATGAGCAGTTCTTC. It specifies CASSSWASNEQFF.

This clone has only one observation. The V and J genes are TRBV9 and TRBJ2-3, with D possibly TRBD2 on 6 matching bases. V was clipped by 0 bases and J by 4 bases, with 15 bases between them. CDR3 length: 16 amino acids. Germline V lookup: CDR1 SGDLS, CDR2 YYNGEE. CDR3 nucleotide sequence: TGTGCCAGCAGCGTAGGAGGGTCGGGACTGGCAGATACGCAGTATTTT. It encodes CASSVGGSGLADTQYF.

The genes are TRBV27 and TRBJ2-3; no reliable D call. CDR1 MNHEY and CDR2 SMNVEV come from the germline V gene (reference sequence). The CDR3 runs to 15 residues. V was cut by 0 bases and J by 0 bases, with 7 bases left in between. For the CDR3, the DNA is TGTGCCAGCAGTTTATCGAAGAGTAGCACAGATACGCAGTATTTT. It yields the protein CASSLSKSSTDTQYF.